This T cell receptor beta chain was obtained from a study of blood T cell repertoires in COVID-19. As for the study in general: Acute-phase and convalescent COVID-19 samples originated in the United States, Italy and Spain. In each case, the material was cDNA or gDNA derived from T cells, B-cell-depleted T cells, or PBMCs.

This clone has just one count. Germline CDR1 is SGDLS and CDR2 is YYNGEE. The CDR3 runs to 16 residues. J lost 3 bases, V lost 0 bases, and 7 bases had no gene match. Original data processing: Reference gene primer amplification in the assay estimated nucleated cell counts. Assay: immunoSEQ multiplex PCR; the TCRdb copy retains only in-frame clones and omits some. V and J calls and clone size are given by that table; D and trimming were obtained from the DNA. Here the sample spans about 73,000 clones, around 83% being singletons. This TCR was sampled from a woman aged 55-69 years with acute or convalescent COVID-19. The chain links TRBV9 to TRBJ1-2, with 8 bases that match TRBD1. Sequenced: peripheral blood. This CDR3 reads CASSVVDRGIDYGYTF. The CDR3 DNA sequence: TGTGCCAGCAGCGTAGTCGACAGGGGAATCGACTATGGCTACACCTTC.